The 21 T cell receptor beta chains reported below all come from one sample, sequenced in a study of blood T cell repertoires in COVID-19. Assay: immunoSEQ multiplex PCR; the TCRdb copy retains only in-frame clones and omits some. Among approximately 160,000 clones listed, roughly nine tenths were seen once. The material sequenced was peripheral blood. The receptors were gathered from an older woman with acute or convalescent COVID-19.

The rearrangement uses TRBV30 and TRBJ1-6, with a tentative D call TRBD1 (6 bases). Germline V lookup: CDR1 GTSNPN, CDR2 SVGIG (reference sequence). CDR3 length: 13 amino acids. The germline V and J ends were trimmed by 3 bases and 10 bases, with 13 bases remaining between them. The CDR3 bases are TGTGCCTGGAGATTGCAGGGGCCCTCACCCCTCCACTTT. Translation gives CAWRLQGPSPLHF.

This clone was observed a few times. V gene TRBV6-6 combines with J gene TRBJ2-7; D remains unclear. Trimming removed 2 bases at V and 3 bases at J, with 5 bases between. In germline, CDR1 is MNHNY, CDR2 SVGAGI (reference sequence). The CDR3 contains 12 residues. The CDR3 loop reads CASSYGRYEQYF. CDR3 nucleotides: TGTGCCAGCAGTTACGGGCGCTACGAGCAGTACTTC.

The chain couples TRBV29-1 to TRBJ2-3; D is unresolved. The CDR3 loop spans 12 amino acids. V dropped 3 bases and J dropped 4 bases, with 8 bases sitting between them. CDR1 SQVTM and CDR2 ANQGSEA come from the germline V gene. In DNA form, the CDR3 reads TGCAGCGTTGACGGAGAGGCAGATACGCAGTATTTT. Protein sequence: CSVDGEADTQYF.

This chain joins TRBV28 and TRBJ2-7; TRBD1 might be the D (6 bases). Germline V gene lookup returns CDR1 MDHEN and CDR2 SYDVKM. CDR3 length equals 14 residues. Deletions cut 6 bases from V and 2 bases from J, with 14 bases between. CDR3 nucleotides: TGTGCCAGCAGGGACAGCCGACGTACCTACGAGCAGTACTTC. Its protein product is CASRDSRRTYEQYF.

The CDR3 DNA reads TGTGCCAGCTCCCCGGGCCAAGAGACCCAGTACTTC. Translation: CASSPGQETQYF. The chain carries TRBV18 and TRBJ2-5; D is undetermined. Between the trimmed V and J ends, which lost 6 bases and 1 base, there was a span of 6 bases. The length of the CDR3 is 12 residues. The germline CDR1 and CDR2 sequences are KGHSH and LQKENI.

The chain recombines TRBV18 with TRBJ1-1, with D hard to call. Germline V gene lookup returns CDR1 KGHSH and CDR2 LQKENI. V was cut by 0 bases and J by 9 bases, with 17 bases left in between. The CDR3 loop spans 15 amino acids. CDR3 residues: CASSPPDPSGPKAFF. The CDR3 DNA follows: TGTGCCAGCTCACCACCCGACCCGAGCGGCCCTAAAGCTTTCTTT.

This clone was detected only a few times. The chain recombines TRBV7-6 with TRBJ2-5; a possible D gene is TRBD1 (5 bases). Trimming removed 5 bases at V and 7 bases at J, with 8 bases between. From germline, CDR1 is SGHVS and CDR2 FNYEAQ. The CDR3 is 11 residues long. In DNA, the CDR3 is TGTGCCAGCAGCCCCAGGGCGACCCAGTACTTC. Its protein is CASSPRATQYF.

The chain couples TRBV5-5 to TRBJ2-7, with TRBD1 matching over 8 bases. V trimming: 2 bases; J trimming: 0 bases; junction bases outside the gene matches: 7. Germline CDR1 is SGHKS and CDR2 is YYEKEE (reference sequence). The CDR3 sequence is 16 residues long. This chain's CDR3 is CASSLPQGAYSYEQYF. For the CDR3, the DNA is TGTGCCAGCAGCTTACCTCAGGGGGCCTACTCCTACGAGCAGTACTTC.

CDR3: CASSQEFGAAGYEQYF. The DNA of the CDR3 is TGCGCCAGCAGCCAAGAATTCGGCGCCGCGGGCTACGAGCAGTACTTC. The chain has TRBV4-1 and TRBJ2-7; possible D gene TRBD2, 5 bases. V was shortened by 0 bases and J by 3 bases, with 15 bases between the two germline ends. Germline lookup yields CDR1 MGHRA and CDR2 YSYEKL. CDR3 size: 16 residues.

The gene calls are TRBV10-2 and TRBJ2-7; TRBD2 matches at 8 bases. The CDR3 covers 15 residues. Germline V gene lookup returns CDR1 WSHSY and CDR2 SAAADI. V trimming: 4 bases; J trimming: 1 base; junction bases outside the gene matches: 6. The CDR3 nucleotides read TGCGCCAGCAGTGCGGGACTAGGGGGTTCCTACGAGCAGTACTTC. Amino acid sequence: CASSAGLGGSYEQYF.

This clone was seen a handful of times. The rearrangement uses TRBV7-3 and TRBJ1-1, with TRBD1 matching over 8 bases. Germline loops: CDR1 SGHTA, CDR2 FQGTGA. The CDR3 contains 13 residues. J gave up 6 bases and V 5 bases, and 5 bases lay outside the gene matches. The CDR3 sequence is CASSLQGAAEAFF. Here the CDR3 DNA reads TGTGCCAGCAGCCTTCAGGGGGCAGCTGAAGCTTTCTTT.

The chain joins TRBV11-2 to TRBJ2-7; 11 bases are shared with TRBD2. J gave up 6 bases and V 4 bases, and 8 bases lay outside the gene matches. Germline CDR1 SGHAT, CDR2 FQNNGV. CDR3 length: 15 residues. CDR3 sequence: CASSSSIAGGREQYF. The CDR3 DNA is TGTGCCAGCAGCTCCAGTATAGCGGGAGGGCGCGAGCAGTACTTC.

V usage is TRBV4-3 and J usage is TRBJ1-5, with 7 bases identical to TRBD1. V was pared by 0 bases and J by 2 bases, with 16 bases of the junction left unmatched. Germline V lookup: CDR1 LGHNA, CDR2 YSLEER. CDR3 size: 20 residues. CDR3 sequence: CASSQDLNRGPKRGNQPQHF. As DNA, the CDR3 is TGCGCCAGCAGCCAAGATCTAAACAGGGGCCCTAAACGGGGCAATCAGCCCCAGCATTTT.

DNA of the CDR3: TGTGCCAGCAGCTTGGTGGCGGGGGCAAACACTGAAGCTTTCTTT. This encodes CASSLVAGANTEAFF. The chain is built from TRBV5-6 and TRBJ1-1; D is perhaps TRBD1 (6 bases). Germline V lookup: CDR1 SGHDT, CDR2 YYEEEE. V lost 0 bases to trimming and J lost 2 bases, with 11 bases between them. This CDR3 comprises 15 residues. The whole variable domain, remainder taken from reference TRBV5-6 and TRBJ1-1, is DAGVTQSPTHLIKTRGQQVTLRCSPKSGHDTVSWYQQALGQGPQFIFQYYEEEERQRGNFPDRFSGHQFPNYSSELNVNALLLGDSALYLCASSLVAGANTEAFFGQGTRLTVV.

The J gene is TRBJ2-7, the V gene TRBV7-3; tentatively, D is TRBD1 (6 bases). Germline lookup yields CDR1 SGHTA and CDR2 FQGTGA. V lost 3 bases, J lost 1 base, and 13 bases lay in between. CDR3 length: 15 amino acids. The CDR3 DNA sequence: TGTGCCAGCAGCTTGGGGCAGGGGAGATCCTACGAGCAGTACTTC. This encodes CASSLGQGRSYEQYF. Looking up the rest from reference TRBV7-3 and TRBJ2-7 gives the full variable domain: GAGVSQTPSNKVTEKGKYVELRCDPISGHTALYWYRQSLGQGPEFLIYFQGTGAADDSGLPNDRFFAVRPEGSVSTLKIQRTERGDSAVYLCASSLGQGRSYEQYFGPGTRLTVT.

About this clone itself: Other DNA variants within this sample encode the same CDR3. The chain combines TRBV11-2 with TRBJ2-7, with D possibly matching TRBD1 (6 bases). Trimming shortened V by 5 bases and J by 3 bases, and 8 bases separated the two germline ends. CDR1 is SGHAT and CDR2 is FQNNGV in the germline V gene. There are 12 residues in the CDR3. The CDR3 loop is CASSTQGYEQYF. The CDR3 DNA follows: TGTGCCAGCAGCACACAGGGCTACGAGCAGTACTTC.

CDR3 sequence: CASSEHTSGQSYNEQFF. The CDR3 DNA reads TGTGCCAGCAGTGAACACACTTCGGGACAATCCTACAATGAGCAGTTCTTC. The chain couples TRBV2 to TRBJ2-1; TRBD1 might be the D (6 bases). V was pared by 2 bases and J by 1 base, with 15 bases between. The CDR3 runs 17 residues. The germline V gene has CDR1 SNHLY and CDR2 FYNNEI. Supplemented by reference TRBV2 and TRBJ2-1, the full variable domain reads EPEVTQTPSHQVTQMGQEVILRCVPISNHLYFYWYRQILGQKVEFLVSFYNNEISEKSEIFDDQFSVERPDGSNFTLKIRSTKLEDSAMYFCASSEHTSGQSYNEQFFGPGTRLTVL.

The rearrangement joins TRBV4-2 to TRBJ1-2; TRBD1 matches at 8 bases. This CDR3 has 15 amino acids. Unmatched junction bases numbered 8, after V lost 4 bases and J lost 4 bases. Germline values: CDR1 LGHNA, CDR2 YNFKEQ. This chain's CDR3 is CASSLGQGGGYGYTF. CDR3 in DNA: TGTGCCAGCAGCCTCGGACAGGGAGGAGGCTATGGCTACACCTTC.

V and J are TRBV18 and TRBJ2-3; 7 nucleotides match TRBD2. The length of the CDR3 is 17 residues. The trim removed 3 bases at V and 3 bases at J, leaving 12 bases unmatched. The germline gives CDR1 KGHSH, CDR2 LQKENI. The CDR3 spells CASSPGLGGRRTDTQYF. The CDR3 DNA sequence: TGTGCCAGCTCACCGGGTTTAGGCGGGAGAAGGACAGATACGCAGTATTTT. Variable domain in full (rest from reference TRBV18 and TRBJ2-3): NAGVMQNPRHLVRRRGQEARLRCSPMKGHSHVYWYRQLPEEGLKFMVYLQKENIIDESGMPKERFSAEFPKEGPSILRIQQVVRGDSAAYFCASSPGLGGRRTDTQYFGPGTRLTVL.

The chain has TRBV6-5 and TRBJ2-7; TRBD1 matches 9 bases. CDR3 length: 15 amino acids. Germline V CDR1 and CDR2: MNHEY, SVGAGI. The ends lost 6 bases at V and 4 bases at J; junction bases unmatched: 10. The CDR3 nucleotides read TGTGCCAGCAGATCTTTCGGGACAGGGTATTACGAGCAGTACTTC. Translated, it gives CASRSFGTGYYEQYF.

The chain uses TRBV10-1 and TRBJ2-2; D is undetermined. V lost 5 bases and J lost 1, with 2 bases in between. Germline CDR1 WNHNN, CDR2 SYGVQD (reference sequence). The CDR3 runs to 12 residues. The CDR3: CASSLNTGELFF. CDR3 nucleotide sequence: TGCGCCAGCAGTCTGAACACCGGGGAGCTGTTTTTT.